One sample yielded the 20 T cell receptor beta chains listed below, sequenced in a study of cytomegalovirus exposure and HLA in healthy donors. Sequencing was performed with immunoSEQ multiplex PCR; in TCRdb, only in-frame clones are kept and a portion is missing. Of about 82,000 clones in the sample, 90% to 95% were seen once. Material for sequencing was PBMCs. The receptors stem from a woman aged 18-35 years in good health and CMV-seronegative.

V gene TRBV11-2 combines with J gene TRBJ1-2; 10 nucleotides agree with TRBD1. Germline CDR1 reads SGHAT; CDR2 reads FQNNGV. The CDR3 contains 17 residues. With V trimmed by 5 bases and J by 7 bases, 16 bases remained unmatched. CDR3 sequence reads: CASSRTDRGRHYRGYTF. CDR3 nucleotide sequence: TGTGCCAGCAGCCGAACCGACAGGGGGCGACATTATCGTGGCTACACCTTC.

The genes are TRBV6-5 and TRBJ1-2; 7 nucleotides match TRBD1. Germline values: CDR1 MNHEY, CDR2 SVGAGI. V lost 7 bases and J lost 4; bases outside the gene matches: 9. The CDR3 runs 14 residues. Here the CDR3 reads CASTDRASVYGYTF. DNA of the CDR3: TGTGCCAGCACCGACAGGGCATCCGTCTATGGCTACACCTTC.

The chain couples TRBV27 to TRBJ1-2; tentative D call: TRBD1 (6 bases). The V gene lost 5 bases and the J gene lost 8 bases, with 21 bases spanning the gap. This CDR3 contains 15 residues. Looked up from germline, CDR1 is MNHEY and CDR2 is SMNVEV (reference sequence). The CDR3 DNA follows: TGTGCCAGCAGTACACCGGGACACCCCTGGGAAGGCTACACCTTC. Translation gives CASSTPGHPWEGYTF.

This rearrangement joins TRBV6-5 to TRBJ2-1, with TRBD1 identical over 11 bases. Germline V CDR1 and CDR2: MNHEY, SVGAGI. V was clipped by 4 bases and J by 9 bases; unmatched bases: 5. This CDR3 comprises 14 residues. The CDR3 DNA sequence: TGTGCCAGCAGTTCAGGACAGGGGGCGAGTGAGCAGTTCTTC. This codes for CASSSGQGASEQFF.

V usage is TRBV7-7 and J usage is TRBJ2-5, with D possibly matching TRBD1 (5 bases). Trimming took off 6 bases at V and 2 bases at J, with 19 bases between the two ends. The length of the CDR3 is 16 residues. Germline CDR1 reads SSHAT; CDR2 reads FNYEAQ (reference sequence). CDR3 loop: CASSLSPGRTQETQYF. The CDR3 DNA is TGTGCCAGCAGTCTGTCCCCGGGCAGGACACAAGAGACCCAGTACTTC.

The CDR3 DNA sequence: TGTGCCAGCAGTTCCCGTCGGACAGGGGACAAACAGCCCCAGCATTTT. This codes for CASSSRRTGDKQPQHF. The rearrangement uses TRBV6-5 and TRBJ1-5, with 9 bases aligning to TRBD1. Germline V gene sequence: CDR1 MNHEY, CDR2 SVGAGI. Trimming removed 4 bases from V and 7 bases from J; junction bases left unmatched: 11. The CDR3 sequence is 16 residues long.

The rearrangement links TRBV27 to TRBJ1-2, with 10 bases that match TRBD1. The CDR3 is made up of 15 amino acids. The V gene end was trimmed by 2 bases and the J gene end by 8 bases; junction bases not matched to a gene: 8. Germline CDR1 MNHEY, CDR2 SMNVEV (reference sequence). The CDR3 spells CASSLRLTGGAGYTF. CDR3 nucleotides: TGTGCCAGCAGTTTACGGCTGACAGGGGGCGCGGGCTACACCTTC.

The rearrangement uses TRBV27 and TRBJ2-3, with TRBD2 as a possible D gene (7 bases). This CDR3 is built from 17 residues. Trimming left V 1 base short and J 1 base short, with 15 bases between. Per germline, CDR1 MNHEY and CDR2 SMNVEV (reference sequence). CDR3 in DNA: TGTGCCAGCAGTTTATACGGGGGGCGGGTGGGCACAGATACGCAGTATTTT. Its translation: CASSLYGGRVGTDTQYF.

This rearrangement joins TRBV5-6 to TRBJ1-5; TRBD1 might be the D (5 bases). V gave up 4 bases and J gave up 3 bases, with 17 bases separating them. Germline V gene lookup returns CDR1 SGHDT and CDR2 YYEEEE. This CDR3 is built from 16 residues. This CDR3 reads CASSARGGGFNQPQHF. For the CDR3, the DNA is TGTGCCAGCAGCGCTCGGGGGGGAGGGTTCAATCAGCCCCAGCATTTT. Using reference TRBV5-6 and TRBJ1-5 for the parts outside the CDR3, the full variable domain is DAGVTQSPTHLIKTRGQQVTLRCSPKSGHDTVSWYQQALGQGPQFIFQYYEEEERQRGNFPDRFSGHQFPNYSSELNVNALLLGDSALYLCASSARGGGFNQPQHFGDGTRLSIL.

This chain connects TRBV10-3 to TRBJ2-7, with a tentative D call TRBD2 (6 bases). The CDR3 covers 13 residues. V was pared by 0 bases and J by 3 bases, with 6 bases between. The V gene's germline CDR1 is ENHRY and CDR2 SYGVKD. DNA for the CDR3: TGTGCCATCAGTGAGTCCGGGGGCTACGAGCAGTACTTC. It yields the protein CAISESGGYEQYF.

V gene TRBV14 combines with J gene TRBJ2-3; D might be TRBD2 (6 bases). CDR3 size: 16 residues. Germline CDR1 reads SGHDN; CDR2 reads FVKESK. V was clipped by 0 bases and J by 2 bases, with 12 bases between them. The CDR3 DNA reads as TGTGCCAGCAGCCAAGATCTCGCGGGGTCCACAGATACGCAGTATTTT. It specifies CASSQDLAGSTDTQYF.

V usage is TRBV2 and J usage is TRBJ2-1; possibly TRBD2 for D (6 bases). V lost 5 bases and J lost 7, with 12 bases in between. Germline V gives CDR1 SNHLY, CDR2 FYNNEI. This CDR3 comprises 13 residues. DNA of the CDR3: TGTGCCAGCAGTAGGTCCAGCGGGAATGAGCAGTTCTTC. This codes for CASSRSSGNEQFF.

The chain has TRBV30 and TRBJ1-2; D is undetermined. V was cut by 4 bases and J by 6 bases, with 12 bases left in between. The CDR3 contains 12 residues. In germline, CDR1 is GTSNPN, CDR2 SVGIG (reference sequence). The DNA of the CDR3 is TGTGCCTGGATTCTACGTCCGCATGGCTACACCTTC. As protein: CAWILRPHGYTF. Filled out from reference TRBV30 and TRBJ1-2, the complete variable domain reads SQTIHQWPATLVQPVGSPLSLECTVEGTSNPNLYWYRQAAGRGLQLLFYSVGIGQISSEVPQNLSASRPQDRQFILSSKKLLLSDSGFYLCAWILRPHGYTFGSGTRLTVV.

V and J are TRBV18 and TRBJ1-4; TRBD1 aligns across 10 bases. Germline assignment: CDR1 KGHSH and CDR2 LQKENI. This CDR3 region has 13 residues. Trimming took 3 bases from V and 8 from J; bases not matched to a gene: 0. The CDR3 protein is CASSPGQGEKLFF. The CDR3 nucleotides read TGTGCCAGCTCACCGGGACAGGGGGAAAAACTGTTTTTT.

As concerns this clone: Germline is not matched at one junction end, which may reflect a read error. This chain joins TRBV5-1 and TRBJ2-7; D possibly corresponds to TRBD1 (5 bases). Per germline, CDR1 SGHRS and CDR2 YFSETQ. There are 14 residues in the CDR3. The DNA of the CDR3 is TGCGCCAGCCGCTTGGGCAGGGAAGCTTACGAGCAGTACTTC. It codes for CASRLGREAYEQYF.

The genes are TRBV5-1 and TRBJ2-1; maybe TRBD2 (5 bases). This CDR3 contains 15 residues. The germline CDR1 and CDR2 sequences are SGHRS and YFSETQ. Trimming cost V 0 bases and J 7 bases, with 14 bases left between them. The CDR3 sequence: CASSLEASNVNEQFF. CDR3 nucleotide sequence: TGCGCCAGCAGCTTGGAGGCTAGCAATGTAAATGAGCAGTTCTTC.

Details on this clone: Other DNA sequences within the sample encode an identical CDR3. This chain uses TRBV9 with TRBJ2-1; D might be TRBD2 (5 bases). CDR1 and CDR2 from the germline V gene are SGDLS and YYNGEE. Trimming left V 1 base short and J 0 bases short, with 8 bases between. The CDR3 contains 15 residues. The CDR3 DNA follows: TGTGCCAGCAGCGTACTGGGGAGCTCCTACAATGAGCAGTTCTTC. It yields the protein CASSVLGSSYNEQFF.

The CDR3 coding sequence is TGTGCCAGCAGCTTAGATAGGACAGGGGCCTTCTACGAGCAGTACTTC. Protein sequence: CASSLDRTGAFYEQYF. The chain has TRBV11-2 and TRBJ2-7; TRBD1 aligns across 9 bases. Unmatched junction bases numbered 6, after V lost 0 bases and J lost 3 bases. The CDR3 spans 16 residues. The germline gives CDR1 SGHAT, CDR2 FQNNGV.

As for this clone: The germline gene is not matched at one end of the junction; a read error may be the cause. This sequence joins TRBV2 and TRBJ2-4; 9 nucleotides line up with TRBD1. The CDR3 is 13 residues long. Germline lookup yields CDR1 SNHLY and CDR2 FYNNEI. DNA for the CDR3: TGTGCCAGCATTAGACAGGGGGACCAAGTGGGCCTCTTC. It translates to CASIRQGDQVGLF. The whole variable domain, remainder taken from reference TRBV2 and TRBJ2-4, is EPEVTQTPSHQVTQMGQEVILRCVPISNHLYFYWYRQILGQKVEFLVSFYNNEISEKSEIFDDQFSVERPDGSNFTLKIRSTKLEDSAMYFCASIRQGDQVGLFGAGTRLSVL.

CDR3 in amino acids: CASSSPGTATYEQYF. CDR3 in DNA: TGCGCCAGCAGCTCCCCGGGGACAGCTACCTACGAGCAGTACTTC. V gene TRBV5-1 combines with J gene TRBJ2-7; TRBD1 agrees at 7 bases. Germline-derived CDR1 and CDR2 are SGHRS and YFSETQ. This CDR3 contains 15 residues. The junction had 8 bases not matched to a gene; V was cut back by 3 bases and J by 2 bases.